This passage covers 3 T cell receptor beta chains from one sample sequenced in a study of blood T cell repertoires in COVID-19. Here immunoSEQ multiplex PCR was the method, and the copy in TCRdb shows in-frame clones only, minus some. The repertoire holds 150,000 to 200,000 clones, around 83% seen once, with under 4% in the top ten. The specimen sequenced was PBMCs or T cells enriched from blood (not recorded which). The receptors come from a woman in her thirties who had been exposed to COVID-19.

The chain links TRBV2 to TRBJ2-4, with 7 bases that match TRBD1. V lost 11 bases and J lost 7; bases outside the gene matches: 5. The CDR3 is 11 residues long. Per germline, CDR1 SNHLY and CDR2 FYNNEI. CDR3 nucleotide sequence: TGTGCCCGACTACAGGGGAACATTCAGTACTTC. It translates to CARLQGNIQYF.

The chain recombines TRBV10-3 with TRBJ1-2, with 7 bases aligning to TRBD1. The germline V gene has CDR1 ENHRY and CDR2 SYGVKD. The CDR3 runs to 15 residues. J gave up 5 bases and V 3 bases, and 9 bases lay outside the gene matches. CDR3 coding DNA: TGTGCCATCAGTGATTTAGGACAGGCGATATATGGCTACACCTTC. Its translation is CAISDLGQAIYGYTF.

V and J are TRBV5-1 and TRBJ1-1; TRBD1 agrees at 8 bases. The germline V gene encodes CDR1 SGHRS and CDR2 YFSETQ. V lost 4 bases and J lost 2; bases outside the gene matches: 7. This CDR3 contains 15 residues. The CDR3 spells CASSISRGLNTEAFF. CDR3 sequence (DNA): TGCGCCAGCAGCATAAGCAGGGGGCTAAACACTGAAGCTTTCTTT.